The rows below give T cell receptor beta chains drawn from one sample of a study of Graves' ophthalmopathy and Graves' hyperthyroidism. From the multiplex PCR reads, TCRdb called clonotypes with MiXCR, one entry per CDR3 protein. The sample holds 300,000 to 400,000 distinct CDR3 sequences, under 20% seen once. Material for sequencing was peripheral blood. The receptors originated from an adult man with Graves' ophthalmopathy. Each CDR3 is given with its conserved first and last residue.

TRBV4-1	TRBJ1-5	CASSSTWTPGQPQHF
TRBV6-2/TRBV6-3	TRBJ2-2	CASSYSVPGTGELFF
TRBV6-4	TRBJ1-2	CASSDSIYGGYTF
TRBV6-2/TRBV6-3	TRBJ1-2	CASSYPPRAHGYTF
TRBV7-8	TRBJ1-5	CASSPGLYVGNQPQHF
TRBV27	TRBJ2-7	CASGPTGKPYEQYF
TRBV6-1	TRBJ1-2	CASRHRGRIGYTF
TRBV20-1	TRBJ2-7	CSARGASNYEQYF
TRBV6-2/TRBV6-3	TRBJ2-5	CASSDYRGEETQYF
TRBV6-1	TRBJ2-2	CASRALTRNTGELFF
TRBV14	TRBJ1-2	CASSQDFASSNYGYTF
TRBV6-2/TRBV6-3	TRBJ1-1	CASGKQGANTEAFF
TRBV7-7	TRBJ2-7	CASSPRGSSEQYF
TRBV7-2	TRBJ2-5	CASSSNLPGQETQYF
TRBV11-2	TRBJ2-7	CASSPVGTYEQYF
TRBV30	TRBJ1-2	CAWSPRARVGYGYTF
TRBV5-1	TRBJ1-2	CASSLPGPGGYTF
TRBV4-1	TRBJ1-6	CASSRRYPGGDNSPLHF
TRBV7-2	TRBJ1-1	CASSLHGLETEAFF
TRBV4-1	TRBJ1-5	CASSLRDTSNQPQHF
TRBV4-1	TRBJ2-5	CASSQSDSAWETQYF
TRBV2	TRBJ2-5	CASRDTGGETQYF
TRBV7-2	TRBJ1-6	CASSLALRESSYNSPLHF
TRBV9	TRBJ1-2	CASSPRQGVDNYGYTF
TRBV4-1	TRBJ1-5	CASSQDAGVQINQPQHF
TRBV7-9	TRBJ2-7	CASSFPDRVVVEQYF
TRBV20-1	TRBJ2-5	CSASGGMETQYF
TRBV28	TRBJ1-2	CASSGTDSGYGYTF
TRBV6-2/TRBV6-3	TRBJ2-5	CASGRAGLTETQYF
TRBV7-8	TRBJ2-7	CASSFGASEQYF
TRBV12-3/TRBV12-4	TRBJ2-7	CASSPDGRETGEQYF
TRBV5-1	TRBJ2-7	CASSLGGTGEQYF
TRBV30	TRBJ1-2	CAWTTGTDLNYGYTF
TRBV7-8	TRBJ2-5	CASSLLGGETQYF
TRBV20-1	TRBJ1-5	CSARPGTGDQPQHF
TRBV18	TRBJ2-7	CASSPPTGQGAYEQYF
TRBV9	TRBJ2-5	CASSLTDGLETQYF
TRBV12-3/TRBV12-4	TRBJ2-5	CASSLQGRVEETQYF
TRBV6-1	TRBJ1-1	CASIPTDFNTEAFF
TRBV6-1	TRBJ2-2	CASSRGVGELFF
TRBV6-1	TRBJ1-2	CASSRQGPLGYGYTF
TRBV6-1	TRBJ1-5	CASMGRRGLNQPQHF
TRBV30	TRBJ1-2	CAQDRGNGYTF